What follows are 15 T cell receptor beta chains derived from one specimen sequenced in a study of cytomegalovirus exposure and HLA in healthy donors. Sequencing was performed with immunoSEQ multiplex PCR; in TCRdb, only in-frame clones are kept and a portion is missing. Altogether more than 100,000 clones are present, 70% to 90% being singletons, with the ten largest covering nearly 6.5%. What was sequenced was PBMCs. These TCRs come from a woman between 18 and 29 years old in good health and CMV-seropositive.

The chain recombines TRBV5-1 with TRBJ2-5; 8 positions agree with TRBD2. With V trimmed by 5 bases and J by 4 bases, 4 bases remained unmatched. The V gene's germline CDR1 is SGHRS and CDR2 YFSETQ. The CDR3 is made up of 13 amino acids. CDR3 protein: CASSPGGGETQYF. As DNA, the CDR3 is TGCGCCAGCAGTCCGGGGGGGGGAGAGACCCAGTACTTC.

A note on this clone: At one boundary the junction diverges from the germline segment, which might be a read error. The chain employs TRBV19 and TRBJ2-7, with 7 nucleotides matching TRBD1. CDR3 length: 14 residues. The germline CDR1 and CDR2 sequences are LNHDA and SQIVND (reference sequence). The CDR3 DNA reads TGTGCCAGTAGTACCCCGGGACAGCACTACGAGCAGTGCTTC. Protein sequence: CASSTPGQHYEQCF.

V gene TRBV10-3 combines with J gene TRBJ2-7; 8 positions match TRBD1. The ends lost 6 bases at V and 5 bases at J; junction bases unmatched: 12. From germline, CDR1 is ENHRY and CDR2 SYGVKD. The length of the CDR3 is 15 residues. The CDR3 DNA follows: TGTGCCATCAGCGCGGACAGGGCCGATAGCGACGAGCAGTACTTC. Translation gives CAISADRADSDEQYF.

The rearrangement links TRBV6-5 to TRBJ2-2; perhaps TRBD2 as D (5 bases). In germline, CDR1 is MNHEY, CDR2 SVGAGI. The CDR3 is made up of 15 amino acids. The V and J ends lost 0 bases and 6 bases respectively, with 11 bases between them. The CDR3 here is CASSYSIVGAGELFF. CDR3 bases: TGTGCCAGCAGTTACTCGATTGTGGGAGCCGGGGAGCTGTTTTTT.

This chain joins TRBV7-9 and TRBJ1-4, with D possibly being TRBD1 (5 bases). The length of the CDR3 is 16 residues. Germline V gene data show CDR1 as SEHNR and CDR2 as FQNEAQ (reference sequence). Trimming took off 5 bases at V and 7 bases at J, with 20 bases between the two ends. The chain's CDR3 is CASSPHSGPSAEKLFF. The CDR3 coding sequence is TGTGCCAGCAGCCCACATTCAGGGCCCTCAGCTGAAAAACTGTTTTTT.

The V and J genes are TRBV18 and TRBJ2-2, with TRBD2 identical over 9 bases. Per germline, CDR1 KGHSH and CDR2 LQKENI. J lost 2 bases, V lost 0 bases, and 1 base had no gene match. This CDR3 contains 16 residues. In DNA form, the CDR3 reads TGTGCCAGCTCACCACCGGGGACTAGCAACACCGGGGAGCTGTTTTTT. Residues: CASSPPGTSNTGELFF.

The CDR3 reads CASSIVDRGTDEQFF. The CDR3 DNA is TGTGCCAGCAGCATAGTAGACAGGGGAACGGATGAGCAGTTCTTC. This sequence joins TRBV4-2 and TRBJ2-1; 8 bases match TRBD1. Trimming at V came to 5 bases and at J to 8 bases, leaving 11 bases not matched to a gene. The CDR3 length is 15 residues. Germline values: CDR1 LGHNA, CDR2 YNFKEQ.

V gene TRBV18 combines with J gene TRBJ1-2, with unresolved D. Germline V CDR1 and CDR2: KGHSH, LQKENI. Trimming removed 3 bases at V and 6 bases at J, with 8 bases between. The CDR3 length is 12 residues. CDR3 sequence (DNA): TGTGCCAGCTCACCCGGGTTACATGGCTACACCTTC. Its protein is CASSPGLHGYTF.

J is TRBJ1-2 and V is TRBV9; 7 nucleotides line up with TRBD1. V dropped 0 bases and J dropped 7; count of bases not matched to a gene: 3. This CDR3 comprises 13 residues. Germline CDR1 SGDLS, CDR2 YYNGEE. The chain's CDR3 is CASSVARDSGYTF. CDR3 nucleotides: TGTGCCAGCAGCGTAGCCCGGGACAGTGGCTACACCTTC. Full variable domain (rest looked up from reference TRBV9 and TRBJ1-2): DSGVTQTPKHLITATGQRVTLRCSPRSGDLSVYWYQQSLDQGLQFLIQYYNGEERAKGNILERFSAQQFPDLHSELNLSSLELGDSALYFCASSVARDSGYTFGSGTRLTVV.

The CDR3 loop is CASSLGTGSTEAFF. As DNA, the CDR3 is TGTGCCAGCAGCTTAGGGACAGGCAGCACTGAAGCTTTCTTT. V and J are TRBV7-9 and TRBJ1-1; 7 bases line up with TRBD1. This CDR3 contains 14 residues. CDR1 SEHNR and CDR2 FQNEAQ come from the germline V gene (reference sequence). Losses at the gene ends were 1 base for V and 4 bases for J; bases not matched to a gene: 3.

This rearrangement joins TRBV7-9 to TRBJ2-7, with 7 bases that match TRBD2. From germline, CDR1 is SEHNR and CDR2 FQNEAQ (reference sequence). CDR3 length equals 15 residues. Trimming removed 7 bases from V and 5 bases from J; junction bases left unmatched: 14. DNA of the CDR3: TGTGCCAGCACCTCCGGAGGACTAGTTGGGGACGAGCAGTACTTC. Its translation: CASTSGGLVGDEQYF.

The table lists this clone with a count of one. V usage is TRBV30 and J usage is TRBJ2-5; 8 bases fit TRBD2. The junction had 4 bases not matched to a gene; V was cut back by 2 bases and J by 5 bases. The CDR3 contains 13 residues. Germline V gives CDR1 GTSNPN, CDR2 SVGIG (reference sequence). In DNA, the CDR3 is TGTGCCTGGAGTCCGGGGGGGCGGGAGACCCAGTACTTC. Translated: CAWSPGGRETQYF.

The V call is TRBV19, the J call TRBJ2-7; 10 nucleotides agree with TRBD1. Germline CDR1 LNHDA, CDR2 SQIVND (reference sequence). The CDR3 totals 15 residues. V lost 5 bases to trimming and J lost 6 bases; unmatched junction nucleotides: 10. The chain's CDR3 is CASSGTGTGVSEQYF. The CDR3 DNA is TGTGCCAGTAGTGGAACCGGGACAGGGGTATCCGAGCAGTACTTC.

This chain joins TRBV5-1 and TRBJ2-2; perhaps TRBD1 as D (6 bases). V lost 1 base, J lost 2 bases, and 9 bases lay in between. Germline-derived CDR1 and CDR2 are SGHRS and YFSETQ. The CDR3 covers 15 residues. In DNA form, the CDR3 reads TGCGCCAGCAGCTTGATGGGGGCTAACACCGGGGAGCTGTTTTTT. Protein product: CASSLMGANTGELFF.

V and J are TRBV5-4 and TRBJ1-4; a weak D match, TRBD1 (6 bases). Germline V gene data show CDR1 as SGHNT and CDR2 as YYREEE (reference sequence). This CDR3 comprises 16 residues. Trimming removed 4 bases from V and 4 bases from J, with 17 bases in between. CDR3 loop: CASSTGHRGLNEKLFF. As DNA, the CDR3 is TGTGCCAGCAGCACGGGACACCGAGGGCTTAATGAAAAACTGTTTTTT.